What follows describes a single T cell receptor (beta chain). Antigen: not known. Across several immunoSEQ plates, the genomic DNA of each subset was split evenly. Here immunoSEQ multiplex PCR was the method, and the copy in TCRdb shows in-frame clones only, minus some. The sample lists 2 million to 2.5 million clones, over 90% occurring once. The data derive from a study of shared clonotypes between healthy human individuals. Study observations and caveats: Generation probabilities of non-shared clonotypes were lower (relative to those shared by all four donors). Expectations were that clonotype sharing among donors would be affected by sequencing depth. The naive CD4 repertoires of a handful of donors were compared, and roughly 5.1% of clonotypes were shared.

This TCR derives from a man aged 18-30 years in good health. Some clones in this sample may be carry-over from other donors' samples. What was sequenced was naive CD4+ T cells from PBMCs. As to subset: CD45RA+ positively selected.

CDR3 region: CASQNQGLGANVLTF. For the CDR3, the DNA is TGTGCCAGCCAGAACCAGGGACTGGGGGCCAACGTCCTGACTTTC. The chain joins TRBV18 to TRBJ2-6; D is possibly TRBD2 (6 bases). V dropped 8 bases and J dropped 4 bases, with 15 bases sitting between them. CDR3 length: 15 residues. Germline CDR1 KGHSH, CDR2 LQKENI. The complete variable domain, with remaining parts taken from reference TRBV18 and TRBJ2-6, reads NAGVMQNPRHLVRRRGQEARLRCSPMKGHSHVYWYRQLPEEGLKFMVYLQKENIIDESGMPKERFSAEFPKEGPSILRIQQVVRGDSAAYFCASQNQGLGANVLTFGAGSRLTVL.